The 23 T cell receptor beta chains below all came from one sample that was sequenced in a study of a mutant IDH1 vaccine in newly diagnosed glioma. Their specific antigens are unknown. Repertoires were generated with immunoSEQ multiplex PCR, while TCRdb's copy carries only in-frame clones and drops some. Here the sample spans 35,000 to 40,000 clones, roughly 79% being singletons. Time point noted: week 23, last vaccination. Each dose delivered 300 ug of mutant IDH1 20-mer peptide subcutaneously with imiquimod. The sample here was PBMCs, taken from a glioma patient whose treatment included an IDH1 peptide vaccine. Receptors originate from a man aged 35 to 55 with glioma.

This clone has only one observation. The rearrangement joins TRBV29-1 to TRBJ2-3; D not certain. The germline gives CDR1 SQVTM, CDR2 ANQGSEA. The CDR3 loop spans 15 amino acids. The V end lost 1 base, the J end lost 2 bases, and 13 bases lay between the germline ends. Here the CDR3 DNA reads TGCAGCGTTGAAGGCGGCTGGGGTATCACAGATACGCAGTATTTT. This gives the protein CSVEGGWGITDTQYF.

This clone came up once. This chain connects TRBV5-6 to TRBJ1-5; D remains ambiguous. The CDR3 sequence is 15 residues long. The V end lost 1 base, the J end lost 3 bases, and 11 bases lay between the germline ends. Germline CDR1 reads SGHDT; CDR2 reads YYEEEE. The CDR3 sequence is CASSLRRGVNQPQHF. The CDR3 region has the DNA TGTGCCAGCAGCTTGCGACGTGGCGTCAATCAGCCCCAGCATTTT.

The V call is TRBV27, the J call TRBJ2-1, with no clear D. V dropped 5 bases and J dropped 6 bases, with 8 bases sitting between them. This CDR3 comprises 12 residues. Germline CDR1 is MNHEY and CDR2 is SMNVEV (reference sequence). The CDR3 loop reads CASSRRLNEQFF. In nucleotides, the CDR3 is TGTGCCAGCAGTCGACGACTCAATGAGCAGTTCTTC.

Written as DNA, the CDR3 is TGTGCCAGCAGTTTAGGGCGGGGGTACGAGCAGTACTTC. Translation gives CASSLGRGYEQYF. The J gene is TRBJ2-7, the V gene TRBV28; 7 bases fit TRBD2. CDR1 is MDHEN and CDR2 is SYDVKM in the germline V gene. CDR3 length equals 13 residues. The V gene end was trimmed by 2 bases and the J gene end by 4 bases; junction bases not matched to a gene: 2. Full variable domain (rest looked up from reference TRBV28 and TRBJ2-7): DVKVTQSSRYLVKRTGEKVFLECVQDMDHENMFWYRQDPGLGLRLIYFSYDVKMKEKGDIPEGYSVSREKKERFSLILESASTNQTSMYLCASSLGRGYEQYFGPGTRLTVT.

This clone was picked up one time. V usage is TRBV7-6 and J usage is TRBJ2-5; 9 bases agree with TRBD2. After removal of 2 bases from V and 1 base from J, the junction contained 5 bases not matched to a gene. Germline V gene lookup returns CDR1 SGHVS and CDR2 FNYEAQ. The CDR3 extends over 16 amino acids. The CDR3 nucleotides are TGTGCCAGCAGCTTACGAGCGGGGGGCTTCCAAGAGACCCAGTACTTC. Amino acid sequence: CASSLRAGGFQETQYF.

The V and J genes are TRBV9 and TRBJ2-5; D might be TRBD2 (5 bases). Gene TRBJ2-7 matches the end of the DNA better, so the J call may be wrong. This CDR3 comprises 14 residues. The germline gives CDR1 SGDLS, CDR2 YYNGEE. In DNA, the CDR3 is TGTGCCAGCAGCGTAGGAGGGAGCTCCTACGAGCAGTACTTC. This translates into CASSVGGSSYEQYF.

The chain employs TRBV4-1 and TRBJ2-1; 8 nucleotides agree with TRBD1. The CDR3 runs 14 residues. Unmatched junction bases numbered 0, after V lost 4 bases and J lost 1 base. Germline V lookup: CDR1 MGHRA, CDR2 YSYEKL. CDR3 in DNA: TGCGCCAGCAGCCGGACAGGGTCCTACAATGAGCAGTTCTTC. This encodes CASSRTGSYNEQFF.

The V gene is TRBV5-5, the J gene TRBJ1-1; tentative D call: TRBD1 (6 bases). The germline gives CDR1 SGHKS, CDR2 YYEKEE (reference sequence). Trimming stripped 1 base from V and 8 bases from J, with 21 bases between. This CDR3 region has 16 residues. CDR3 residues: CASSLFVGGTIDEAFF. DNA for the CDR3: TGTGCCAGCAGCTTGTTCGTAGGGGGAACGATAGACGAAGCTTTCTTT.

The chain is built from TRBV18 and TRBJ2-3, with 12 bases matching TRBD2. In germline, CDR1 is KGHSH, CDR2 LQKENI. This CDR3 contains 16 residues. V was clipped by 1 base and J by 6 bases; unmatched bases: 5. The CDR3 reads CASSPLGLAGRDTQYF. The CDR3, as DNA: TGTGCCAGCTCACCACTTGGACTAGCGGGGCGGGATACGCAGTATTTT.

The J gene is TRBJ2-1, the V gene TRBV5-1; D possibly corresponds to TRBD2 (5 bases). V lost 0 bases to trimming and J lost 6 bases, with 16 bases between them. CDR3 size: 16 residues. CDR1 SGHRS and CDR2 YFSETQ come from the germline V gene. CDR3 in DNA: TGCGCCAGCAGCTTGGGGCGACTGAGGGAAATCAATGAGCAGTTCTTC. Amino acids: CASSLGRLREINEQFF. Together with reference TRBV5-1 and TRBJ2-1, the CDR3 gives the full variable domain: KAGVTQTPRYLIKTRGQQVTLSCSPISGHRSVSWYQQTPGQGLQFLFEYFSETQRNKGNFPGRFSGRQFSNSRSEMNVSTLELGDSALYLCASSLGRLREINEQFFGPGTRLTVL.

The chain joins TRBV7-2 to TRBJ2-5; 9 positions match TRBD2. After removal of 4 bases from V and 2 bases from J, the junction contained 11 bases not matched to a gene. Germline assignment: CDR1 SGHTA and CDR2 FQGNSA. The CDR3 contains 17 residues. The CDR3 protein is CASSSELGTSQQETQYF. CDR3 sequence (DNA): TGTGCCAGCAGCTCTGAACTAGGGACTAGCCAACAAGAGACCCAGTACTTC.

A word on this clone: This specimen includes other DNA sequences encoding the same CDR3. The chain couples TRBV5-1 to TRBJ2-7, with unresolved D. CDR3 length equals 13 residues. V was trimmed by 0 bases and J by 1 base, leaving 5 bases between them. Germline V lookup: CDR1 SGHRS, CDR2 YFSETQ. CDR3 coding DNA: TGCGCCAGCAGCTTGGATGGATCCTACGAGCAGTACTTC. Translation: CASSLDGSYEQYF. Variable domain in full (rest from reference TRBV5-1 and TRBJ2-7): KAGVTQTPRYLIKTRGQQVTLSCSPISGHRSVSWYQQTPGQGLQFLFEYFSETQRNKGNFPGRFSGRQFSNSRSEMNVSTLELGDSALYLCASSLDGSYEQYFGPGTRLTVT.

The gene calls are TRBV6-6 and TRBJ2-7; TRBD1 agrees at 10 bases. The germline V gene has CDR1 MNHNY and CDR2 SVGAGI (reference sequence). The CDR3 length is 13 residues. Germline trimming cut 4 bases from V and 6 bases from J; bases unmatched to any gene: 3. Written as DNA, the CDR3 is TGTGCCAGCAGTTTGACAGGGGGCGGCGAGCAGTACTTC. Amino acid sequence: CASSLTGGGEQYF.

This clone was detected once. The rearrangement links TRBV30 to TRBJ2-3; tentatively, D is TRBD1 or TRBD2 (5 bases each). Germline CDR1 is GTSNPN and CDR2 is SVGIG (reference sequence). The CDR3 is made up of 13 amino acids. The germline V and J ends were trimmed by 4 bases and 0 bases, with 8 bases remaining between them. The CDR3 sequence: CAWTGPSTDTQYF. DNA of the CDR3: TGTGCCTGGACGGGACCTAGCACAGATACGCAGTATTTT.

The J gene is TRBJ2-4, the V gene TRBV5-6; D uncertain. Germline V gene lookup returns CDR1 SGHDT and CDR2 YYEEEE. The germline V and J ends were trimmed by 4 bases and 10 bases, with 15 bases remaining between them. CDR3 size: 13 residues. This CDR3 reads CASSGPPFSIQYF. The CDR3 DNA follows: TGTGCCAGCAGCGGTCCTCCGTTTTCTATTCAGTACTTC.

The chain uses TRBV2 and TRBJ2-5; possibly TRBD1 or TRBD2 for D (6 bases each). The J call may not be correct, given that the DNA end is closer to TRBJ2-7. The CDR3 is 15 amino acids. From germline, CDR1 is SNHLY and CDR2 FYNNEI. CDR3 sequence reads: CASSEAGGSSYEQYF. In nucleotides, the CDR3 is TGTGCCAGCAGTGAAGCAGGGGGGAGCTCCTACGAGCAGTACTTC.

This chain joins TRBV7-9 and TRBJ1-4; no clear D. The length of the CDR3 is 15 residues. The germline V gene encodes CDR1 SEHNR and CDR2 FQNEAQ (reference sequence). With 1 base removed from V and 5 bases from J, the gap between germline ends came to 11 bases. The chain's CDR3 is CASSLGQALNEKLFF. In DNA form, the CDR3 reads TGTGCCAGCAGCTTAGGGCAGGCCCTGAATGAAAAACTGTTTTTT.

The rearrangement joins TRBV7-6 to TRBJ2-5, with D possibly being TRBD2 (6 bases). From germline, CDR1 is SGHVS and CDR2 FNYEAQ. Deletions cut 11 bases from V and 5 bases from J, with 21 bases between. The CDR3 is made up of 14 amino acids. The DNA for the CDR3 is TGTGCCTCCGGACGGGACTCCATCGGGGAGACCCAGTACTTC. It codes for CASGRDSIGETQYF.

This chain links TRBV12-5 with TRBJ2-7, with D perhaps being TRBD1 or TRBD2 (7 bases each). Germline CDR1 and CDR2: LGHNT and FRNRAP. The CDR3 extends over 17 amino acids. Trimming removed 2 bases from V and 4 bases from J, with 21 bases in between. The CDR3 DNA reads as TGTGCTAGTGGTTTGTGGCCCAGGGGGGGGATTAAGTACGAGCAGTACTTC. This gives the protein CASGLWPRGGIKYEQYF. Full variable domain (remainder filled in from reference TRBV12-5 and TRBJ2-7): DARVTQTPRHKVTEMGQEVTMRCQPILGHNTVFWYRQTMMQGLELLAYFRNRAPLDDSGMPKDRFSAEMPDATLATLKIQPSEPRDSAVYFCASGLWPRGGIKYEQYFGPGTRLTVT.

The rearrangement uses TRBV7-6 and TRBJ2-5, with 8 bases lining up with TRBD2. This CDR3 has 15 residues. The germline gives CDR1 SGHVS, CDR2 FNYEAQ. Trimming cost V 2 bases and J 3 bases; bases outside gene matches: 5. CDR3 region: CASSLIAGKKETQYF. The CDR3 nucleotides are TGTGCCAGCAGCTTAATAGCGGGGAAGAAAGAGACCCAGTACTTC.

This sequence joins TRBV7-9 and TRBJ2-1, with D unclear. Germline-derived CDR1 and CDR2 are SEHNR and FQNEAQ (reference sequence). Trimming removed 1 base at V and 4 bases at J, with 5 bases between. This CDR3 contains 13 residues. The CDR3 DNA is TGTGCCAGCAGCTTAGGGTCTTACAATGAGCAGTTCTTC. It encodes CASSLGSYNEQFF.

This clone appeared once. V is TRBV5-6 and J is TRBJ1-5; TRBD1 aligns across 8 bases. CDR3 length: 15 residues. V gave up 3 bases and J gave up 6 bases; unmatched junction bases: 8. Germline assignment: CDR1 SGHDT and CDR2 YYEEEE. DNA for the CDR3: TGTGCCAGCAGCTGGCAGGGGGCCGTGGGTCAGCCCCAGCATTTT. This encodes CASSWQGAVGQPQHF.

J is TRBJ2-7 and V is TRBV30; D might be TRBD1 (6 bases). The CDR3 extends over 14 amino acids. Germline lookup yields CDR1 GTSNPN and CDR2 SVGIG (reference sequence). Trimming removed 0 bases at V and 3 bases at J, with 12 bases between. Here the CDR3 reads CAWSVLEQGYEQYF. The CDR3 DNA reads as TGTGCCTGGAGTGTACTAGAACAGGGCTACGAGCAGTACTTC. The full variable domain, in which reference TRBV30 and TRBJ2-7 provide the parts outside the CDR3, is SQTIHQWPATLVQPVGSPLSLECTVEGTSNPNLYWYRQAAGRGLQLLFYSVGIGQISSEVPQNLSASRPQDRQFILSSKKLLLSDSGFYLCAWSVLEQGYEQYFGPGTRLTVT.